These 16 T cell receptor beta chains originate from one sample sequenced in a study of T cell repertoires in cytomegalovirus infection. MiXCR, run by TCRdb on the reads, gives a single entry per CDR3 protein. The sample yields about 140,000 distinct CDR3 sequences, under 8.5% seen once. Input material: PBMCs. The source of these receptors is a human donor in good health (CMV status not recorded). Some clones in this sample may be carry-over from other donors' samples.

This clonotype was picked up a small number of times. J is TRBJ2-5 and V is TRBV7-2; possible D gene TRBD1, 8 bases. Trimming took 6 bases from V and 1 from J, leaving 18 bases between them. The germline CDR1 and CDR2 sequences are SGHTA and FQGNSA. CDR3 length: 16 residues. CDR3 nucleotides: TGTGCCAGCAGACAGGGGGGGGGGGTGATCCAAGAGACCCAGTACTTC. Residues: CASRQGGGVIQETQYF.

Many counts were recorded for this clonotype. CDR3 sequence (DNA): TGTGCCAGCAGCTTATCATCGGACAGGGGTTACGAGCAGTACTTC. Residues: CASSLSSDRGYEQYF. The chain recombines TRBV7-2 with TRBJ2-7; TRBD1 matches at 9 bases. This CDR3 is built from 15 residues. CDR1 and CDR2 from the germline V gene are SGHTA and FQGNSA. The V and J ends lost 2 bases and 4 bases, in that order; junction bases with no gene match: 6. Looking up the rest from reference TRBV7-2 and TRBJ2-7 gives the full variable domain: GAGVSQSPSNKVTEKGKDVELRCDPISGHTALYWYRQSLGQGLEFLIYFQGNSAPDKSGLPSDRFSAERTGGSVSTLTIQRTQQEDSAVYLCASSLSSDRGYEQYFGPGTRLTVT.

This clonotype has ten or more counts. The chain is built from TRBV27 and TRBJ2-3, with a weak D call TRBD1 (6 bases). From germline, CDR1 is MNHEY and CDR2 SMNVEV (reference sequence). The CDR3 has 15 residues. Trimming removed 5 bases from V and 3 bases from J, with 15 bases in between. Here the CDR3 reads CASSLGTFRTDTQYF. The CDR3 region has the DNA TGTGCCAGCAGTCTAGGGACATTTAGGACAGATACGCAGTATTTT.

This clonotype showed up many times. This chain links TRBV28 with TRBJ1-2; no clear D. This CDR3 spans 14 amino acids. V was clipped by 5 bases and J by 2 bases, with 12 bases between them. Germline V gene sequence: CDR1 MDHEN, CDR2 SYDVKM. The CDR3 DNA is TGTGCCAGCAGTGCTCCAGCCCTGAACTATGGCTACACCTTC. Amino acid sequence: CASSAPALNYGYTF.

This chain links TRBV20-1 with TRBJ2-3; D is unclear. Trimming shortened V by 0 bases and J by 7 bases, and 14 bases separated the two germline ends. The length of the CDR3 is 14 residues. Germline V gene data show CDR1 as DFQATT and CDR2 as SNEGSKA (reference sequence). The CDR3 nucleotides read TGCAGTGCTAGAGACCCCTCCGGAGTGAATACGCAGTATTTT. This encodes CSARDPSGVNTQYF.

This clonotype was seen many times. V and J are TRBV19 and TRBJ2-1; the match to TRBD2 covers 9 bases. The CDR3 sequence is 15 residues long. After removal of 5 bases from V and 7 bases from J, the junction contained 9 bases not matched to a gene. Germline CDR1 reads LNHDA; CDR2 reads SQIVND (reference sequence). CDR3 sequence reads: CASSLRRGGNNEQFF. CDR3 nucleotides: TGTGCCAGTAGTCTTAGGCGGGGGGGCAATAATGAGCAGTTCTTC.

This clonotype was detected many times. The gene calls are TRBV11-2 and TRBJ1-4; D gene ambiguous. The CDR3 is 16 residues long. Germline loops: CDR1 SGHAT, CDR2 FQNNGV. Trimming shortened V by 4 bases and J by 0 bases, and 12 bases separated the two germline ends. This chain's CDR3 is CASSSRGNPTNEKLFF. CDR3 DNA: TGTGCCAGCAGCTCCCGGGGAAATCCAACTAATGAAAAACTGTTTTTT.

In this sample, this clonotype turned up many times. The V call is TRBV7-2, the J call TRBJ1-4; D unresolved. V was cut by 5 bases and J by 0 bases, with 7 bases left in between. Germline assignment: CDR1 SGHTA and CDR2 FQGNSA. The CDR3 runs to 14 residues. CDR3 protein: CASSPGATNEKLFF. The CDR3 DNA reads TGTGCCAGCAGCCCTGGCGCAACTAATGAAAAACTGTTTTTT.

The chain combines TRBV20-1 with TRBJ2-3; TRBD2 aligns across 10 bases. V dropped 3 bases and J dropped 3; count of bases not matched to a gene: 9. The CDR3 contains 16 residues. Germline CDR1 and CDR2: DFQATT and SNEGSKA (reference sequence). The CDR3 nucleotides are TGCAGTGCTAGGCGGTTGGCTAGCGGGGGAACAGATACGCAGTATTTT. Residues: CSARRLASGGTDTQYF.

This clonotype has ten or more counts. V usage is TRBV19 and J usage is TRBJ1-4, with D perhaps TRBD1 (5 bases). The germline V gene encodes CDR1 LNHDA and CDR2 SQIVND (reference sequence). The CDR3 is 14 amino acids. V was clipped by 7 bases and J by 5 bases, with 14 bases between them. CDR3 region: CASTRGTLNEKLFF. The CDR3 DNA is TGTGCCAGTACCCGGGGGACTTTGAATGAAAAACTGTTTTTT.

The rearrangement links TRBV10-3 to TRBJ2-7; 7 nucleotides align to TRBD1. Germline V gene data show CDR1 as ENHRY and CDR2 as SYGVKD. The CDR3 extends over 18 amino acids. V shed 3 bases and J 4 bases; nucleotides not matched to a gene: 18. The DNA of the CDR3 is TGTGCCATCAGTGAAGACCTTGTGTGGGACAGAGGCCTTTACGAGCAGTACTTC. It specifies CAISEDLVWDRGLYEQYF.

Comments on this clonotype: A much larger clone differs by one base, so this may be a read error. The chain has TRBV7-6 and TRBJ2-3; 8 nucleotides line up with TRBD2. Germline V gene data show CDR1 as SGHVS and CDR2 as FNYEAQ. The length of the CDR3 is 13 residues. With V trimmed by 6 bases and J by 6 bases, 5 bases remained unmatched. The CDR3 is CASRSGLVDTQYF. CDR3 bases: TGTGCCAGCAGATCGGGACTAGTGGATACGCAGTATTTT.

The chain recombines TRBV20-1 with TRBJ1-4; 7 nucleotides match TRBD1. The V and J ends lost 6 bases and 3 bases, in that order; junction bases with no gene match: 7. CDR1 is DFQATT, CDR2 SNEGSKA, per germline (reference sequence). This CDR3 is built from 14 residues. CDR3 nucleotides: TGCAGTGCCACCGGGACAGATCCTAATGAAAAACTGTTTTTT. This encodes CSATGTDPNEKLFF.

The chain is built from TRBV29-1 and TRBJ1-1, with a possible D match to TRBD1 (5 bases). The V gene lost 6 bases and the J gene lost 5 bases, with 13 bases spanning the gap. The CDR3 runs 12 residues. Germline values: CDR1 SQVTM, CDR2 ANQGSEA. CDR3 amino acids: CSVDAGTTEAFF. DNA of the CDR3: TGCAGCGTCGATGCCGGGACTACTGAAGCTTTCTTT.

This clonotype has at least ten counts. The chain carries TRBV4-2 and TRBJ1-4, with 7 nucleotides matching TRBD1. The trim removed 5 bases at V and 5 bases at J, leaving 8 bases unmatched. The CDR3 has 15 residues. Per germline, CDR1 LGHNA and CDR2 YNFKEQ. This CDR3 is CASSVGTELNEKLFF. CDR3 in DNA: TGTGCCAGCAGCGTTGGGACAGAGTTGAATGAAAAACTGTTTTTT.

At least ten counts were recorded for this clonotype. This chain joins TRBV20-1 and TRBJ2-3; the D is unclear. The germline V gene encodes CDR1 DFQATT and CDR2 SNEGSKA (reference sequence). V shed 5 bases and J shed 1 base, with 10 bases lying between them. There are 13 residues in the CDR3. The CDR3 protein is CSAGSWGTDTQYF. As DNA, the CDR3 is TGCAGTGCTGGTTCGTGGGGCACAGATACGCAGTATTTT.